These 14 T cell receptor beta chains originate from one sample sequenced in a study of T cells in Graves' hyperthyroidism and ophthalmopathy. Using RNA transcripts as the source, TCR beta CDR3 regions were amplified. With the HTBI primer set, the TCR CDR3 went through a first round of RT-PCR. TCRdb analysed the multiplex PCR reads with MiXCR anew, one entry per CDR3 protein. The table lists over 250,000 distinct CDR3 sequences, 25% to 30% of them singletons. Sample: blood. The receptors here all came from a man aged 35 to 55 with Graves' hyperthyroidism that later progressed to Graves' ophthalmopathy.

This chain uses TRBV28 with TRBJ1-5, with TRBD1 matching over 9 bases. Germline lookup yields CDR1 MDHEN and CDR2 SYDVKM. The V segment lost 6 bases and the J segment 2 bases; nucleotides outside the gene matches: 8. The length of the CDR3 is 16 residues. CDR3 sequence: CASSEQGALGNQPQHF. DNA for the CDR3: TGTGCCAGCAGCGAACAGGGGGCCCTGGGCAATCAGCCCCAGCATTTT. Complete variable domain (other parts from reference TRBV28 and TRBJ1-5): DVKVTQSSRYLVKRTGEKVFLECVQDMDHENMFWYRQDPGLGLRLIYFSYDVKMKEKGDIPEGYSVSREKKERFSLILESASTNQTSMYLCASSEQGALGNQPQHFGDGTRLSIL.

This rearrangement joins TRBV12-3 or TRBV12-4 to TRBJ1-1; D uncertain. V dropped 2 bases and J dropped 4 bases, with 5 bases sitting between them. The CDR3 covers 12 residues. DNA for the CDR3: TGTGCCAGCAGTTTACCAGTCACTGAAGCTTTCTTT. Translating it yields CASSLPVTEAFF.

This clonotype has ten or more counts. The V gene is TRBV12-3 or TRBV12-4, the J gene TRBJ2-7, with 7 nucleotides matching TRBD1. The V and J ends lost 3 bases and 2 bases, in that order; junction bases with no gene match: 4. This CDR3 contains 14 residues. CDR3: CASSFRQGPYEQYF. For the CDR3, the DNA is TGTGCCAGCAGTTTCCGACAGGGACCCTACGAGCAGTACTTC.

The genes are TRBV6-1 and TRBJ1-2, with 8 bases matching TRBD1. Per the germline V gene, CDR1 is MNHNS and CDR2 is SASEGT. V lost 6 bases, J lost 6 bases, and 3 bases stayed unmatched. This CDR3 contains 12 residues. The CDR3 DNA is TGTGCCAGCAGGCAGGACAGGGATGGCTACACCTTC. Its translation is CASRQDRDGYTF.

The chain joins TRBV6-1 to TRBJ2-7, with D hard to call. Trimming took 6 bases from V and 9 from J, leaving 18 bases between them. The germline CDR1 and CDR2 sequences are MNHNS and SASEGT. The CDR3 loop spans 13 amino acids. The CDR3 loop is CASRTPAVVWQYF. CDR3 bases: TGTGCCAGCAGGACCCCGGCCGTTGTTTGGCAGTACTTC.

This clonotype was counted at least ten times. V gene TRBV7-3 combines with J gene TRBJ2-7; 10 bases align to TRBD2. The germline V gene has CDR1 SGHTA and CDR2 FQGTGA. J was trimmed by 2 bases and V by 0 bases; bases with no gene match: 1. CDR3 size: 15 residues. The CDR3 DNA sequence: TGTGCCAGCAGCTTAACGGGGACTAGCGCCTACGAGCAGTACTTC. Its protein is CASSLTGTSAYEQYF.

As concerns this clonotype: A junction boundary mismatches the germline segment, possibly from a read error. V and J are TRBV27 and TRBJ1-5, with 10 bases that match TRBD1. The CDR3 covers 15 residues. CDR1 is MNHEY, CDR2 SMNVEV, per germline (reference sequence). CDR3 sequence (DNA): TGTGCCTGCAGCCGGGACAGGGGTGGGAATCAGCCCCAGCATTTT. This codes for CACSRDRGGNQPQHF.

This clonotype was counted at least ten times. The chain recombines TRBV28 with TRBJ1-1, with a tentative D call TRBD1 (5 bases). The CDR3 loop spans 15 amino acids. V lost 5 bases and J lost 1, with 14 bases in between. Germline V gene lookup returns CDR1 MDHEN and CDR2 SYDVKM. In DNA, the CDR3 is TGTGCCAGCAGTAGGACACCTCGACAGAACACTGAAGCTTTCTTT. Amino acid sequence: CASSRTPRQNTEAFF.

This clonotype showed up just a few times. V is TRBV18 and J is TRBJ1-1; D not resolved. Deletions cut 1 base from V and 6 bases from J, with 9 bases between. There are 13 residues in the CDR3. Germline-derived CDR1 and CDR2 are KGHSH and LQKENI. Here the CDR3 DNA reads TGTGCCAGCTCACCACAGACGGTCGCTGAAGCTTTCTTT. It is translated as CASSPQTVAEAFF.

This clonotype showed up many times. The chain is built from TRBV6-5 and TRBJ1-2; the D is unclear. Looked up from germline, CDR1 is MNHEY and CDR2 is SVGAGI. The germline V and J ends were trimmed by 2 bases and 2 bases, with 6 bases remaining between them. The CDR3 is 13 residues long. The CDR3 spells CASSYHTNYGYTF. DNA of the CDR3: TGTGCCAGCAGTTACCATACGAACTATGGCTACACCTTC.

This sequence joins TRBV6-4 and TRBJ1-1; 7 bases agree with TRBD1. This CDR3 has 12 amino acids. The germline gives CDR1 MRHNA, CDR2 SNTAGT. Unmatched junction bases numbered 4, after V lost 6 bases and J lost 6 bases. CDR3 protein: CASRPGGAEAFF. The CDR3 DNA reads TGTGCCAGCAGACCAGGGGGGGCTGAAGCTTTCTTT.

The chain carries TRBV24-1 and TRBJ1-5; no definite D call. Germline CDR1 KGHDR, CDR2 SFDVKD. CDR3 length: 13 residues. Trimming stripped 3 bases from V and 5 bases from J, with 7 bases between. CDR3 DNA sequence: TGTGCCACCAGTGATGGCCTTTATCAGCCCCAGCATTTT. It is translated as CATSDGLYQPQHF.

This clonotype showed up just a few times. The chain carries TRBV12-3 or TRBV12-4 and TRBJ2-5; D is undetermined. This CDR3 has 15 amino acids. Trimming took 5 bases from V and 4 from J, leaving 17 bases between them. CDR3 sequence (DNA): TGTGCCAGCAGTACCCTTTTAGGAGTCCTAGAGACCCAGTACTTC. This translates into CASSTLLGVLETQYF.

This clonotype was found many times. The rearrangement uses TRBV2 and TRBJ2-7; maybe TRBD2 (6 bases). Trimming shortened V by 11 bases and J by 4 bases, and 15 bases separated the two germline ends. Germline V lookup: CDR1 SNHLY, CDR2 FYNNEI. The CDR3 has 12 residues. The CDR3 loop reads CAGKGLLYEQYF. Here the CDR3 DNA reads TGTGCCGGGAAAGGACTACTTTACGAGCAGTACTTC. Full variable domain (remainder filled in from reference TRBV2 and TRBJ2-7): EPEVTQTPSHQVTQMGQEVILRCVPISNHLYFYWYRQILGQKVEFLVSFYNNEISEKSEIFDDQFSVERPDGSNFTLKIRSTKLEDSAMYFCAGKGLLYEQYFGPGTRLTVT.